The rows below give T cell receptor beta chains drawn from one sample of a study of persistence of HIV-infected CD4 T cells. For these receptors, no antigen is known. This table comes from immunoSEQ multiplex PCR, and its TCRdb copy is limited to in-frame clones, with some not included. The sample lists tens of thousands of clones; around 75% were seen once. The sample in question was CD4+ T cells sorted from PBMCs after approximately 20-hour stimulation, obtained from a patient who received antiretroviral therapy. The receptor source for this set is an adult man with HIV who was CMV-seropositive. Each CDR3 is given with its conserved first and last residue. The order of the fields is clone size, V gene, D gene, J gene, CDR3 protein, CDR3 DNA. The D gene is left open where the match is weak. A clone size is listed for some rows: how often the clone was seen (once, few, many), or a class if it is expanded.

clone_size: NA; v_call: TRBV15; d_call: NA; j_call: TRBJ1-1; cdr3_aa: CATSRRETEAFF; cdr3_nt: TGTGCCACCAGCAGGAGGGAGACTGAAGCTTTCTTT
clone_size: once; v_call: TRBV7-7; d_call: TRBD1; j_call: TRBJ1-4; cdr3_aa: CASSFDRGPNEKLFF; cdr3_nt: TGTGCTAGCAGCTTCGACAGGGGACCAAATGAAAAACTGTTTTTT
clone_size: NA; v_call: TRBV29-1; d_call: TRBD1; j_call: TRBJ2-5; cdr3_aa: CSVRTGELPQYF; cdr3_nt: TGCAGCGTACGTACAGGGGAATTGCCCCAGTACTTC
clone_size: NA; v_call: TRBV3-1/TRBV3-2; d_call: NA; j_call: TRBJ1-3; cdr3_aa: CASSRQVQSGNTIYF; cdr3_nt: TGTGCCAGCAGCCGGCAGGTGCAATCTGGAAACACCATATATTTT
clone_size: NA; v_call: TRBV19; d_call: NA; j_call: TRBJ1-6; cdr3_aa: CASSFDSSYNSPLHF; cdr3_nt: TGTGCCAGTAGTTTTGACAGCTCCTATAATTCACCCCTCCACTTT
clone_size: NA; v_call: TRBV10-1; d_call: NA; j_call: TRBJ2-7; cdr3_aa: CASSQVGSTGQYF; cdr3_nt: TGCGCCAGCAGCCAAGTCGGCTCAACGGGGCAGTACTTC
clone_size: NA; v_call: TRBV2; d_call: NA; j_call: TRBJ2-5; cdr3_aa: CASSEGQYLTQYF; cdr3_nt: TGTGCCAGCAGTGAGGGTCAGTACTTGACCCAGTACTTC
clone_size: NA; v_call: TRBV18; d_call: NA; j_call: TRBJ1-3; cdr3_aa: CASSPYSTTAVGNTIYF; cdr3_nt: TGTGCCAGCTCACCGTACAGCACCACGGCGGTTGGAAACACCATATATTTT
clone_size: NA; v_call: TRBV4-2; d_call: NA; j_call: TRBJ2-7; cdr3_aa: CASSQELGRGYEQYF; cdr3_nt: TGTGCCAGCAGCCAAGAGCTGGGCAGGGGCTACGAGCAGTACTTC
clone_size: NA; v_call: TRBV3-1/TRBV3-2; d_call: TRBD2; j_call: TRBJ2-1; cdr3_aa: CASEGLAGYNEQFF; cdr3_nt: TGTGCCAGTGAGGGACTAGCGGGATACAATGAGCAGTTCTTC
clone_size: NA; v_call: TRBV5-1; d_call: TRBD2; j_call: TRBJ2-7; cdr3_aa: CASSLISSAGGSHEQYF; cdr3_nt: TGCGCCAGCAGCTTGATCTCTTCAGCGGGAGGGAGCCACGAGCAGTACTTC
clone_size: NA; v_call: TRBV4-3; d_call: NA; j_call: TRBJ2-6; cdr3_aa: CASSQDSRAGANVLTF; cdr3_nt: TGCGCCAGCAGCCAAGATAGTCGGGCTGGGGCCAACGTCCTGACTTTC
clone_size: NA; v_call: TRBV4-1; d_call: NA; j_call: TRBJ1-3; cdr3_aa: CASRTDSSGNTIYF; cdr3_nt: TGCGCCAGCCGGACGGACAGCTCTGGAAACACCATATATTTT
clone_size: NA; v_call: TRBV6-5; d_call: NA; j_call: TRBJ2-7; cdr3_aa: CASSTSGPHYEQYF; cdr3_nt: TGTGCCAGCAGTACCTCCGGGCCCCACTACGAGCAGTACTTC
clone_size: once; v_call: TRBV5-6; d_call: TRBD1; j_call: TRBJ1-5; cdr3_aa: CASSFRSGQNQPQHF; cdr3_nt: TGTGCCAGCAGCTTTCGGTCGGGACAGAATCAGCCCCAGCATTTT
clone_size: few; v_call: TRBV7-9; d_call: TRBD2; j_call: TRBJ2-3; cdr3_aa: CASSLSGGPTDTQYF; cdr3_nt: TGTGCCAGCAGCTTGAGCGGGGGCCCCACAGATACGCAGTATTTT
clone_size: NA; v_call: TRBV28; d_call: NA; j_call: TRBJ1-2; cdr3_aa: CASSYRVSYGYTF; cdr3_nt: TGTGCCAGCAGTTACAGAGTTTCCTATGGCTACACCTTC
clone_size: NA; v_call: TRBV30; d_call: NA; j_call: TRBJ1-4; cdr3_aa: CAWSVRTGVKLFF; cdr3_nt: TGTGCCTGGAGTGTACGTACGGGAGTAAAACTGTTTTTT
clone_size: NA; v_call: TRBV28; d_call: NA; j_call: TRBJ2-4; cdr3_aa: CASSAGGAKNIQYF; cdr3_nt: TGTGCCAGCAGCGCAGGGGGGGCCAAAAACATTCAGTACTTC
clone_size: NA; v_call: TRBV14; d_call: NA; j_call: TRBJ1-2; cdr3_aa: CASSHTAYGYTF; cdr3_nt: TGTGCCAGCAGCCATACGGCATATGGCTACACCTTC
clone_size: once; v_call: TRBV18; d_call: NA; j_call: TRBJ1-2; cdr3_aa: CASSSGGLGLDGYTF; cdr3_nt: TGTGCCAGCTCATCGGGCGGGTTGGGATTGGATGGCTACACCTTC
clone_size: NA; v_call: TRBV6-5; d_call: NA; j_call: TRBJ1-6; cdr3_aa: CASSYSTHLGRRFF; cdr3_nt: TGTGCCAGCAGTTACTCGACTCACCTAGGACGTCGGTTCTTT
clone_size: NA; v_call: TRBV30; d_call: NA; j_call: TRBJ1-5; cdr3_aa: CAWSERAGKFRRPQHF; cdr3_nt: TGTGCCTGGAGTGAAAGGGCAGGAAAGTTTAGAAGGCCCCAGCATTTT
clone_size: NA; v_call: TRBV7-9; d_call: NA; j_call: TRBJ2-2; cdr3_aa: CASSPKVEMNTGELFF; cdr3_nt: TGTGCCAGCAGCCCTAAAGTAGAAATGAACACCGGGGAGCTGTTTTTT
clone_size: NA; v_call: TRBV5-6; d_call: TRBD2; j_call: TRBJ2-7; cdr3_aa: CASSLPSGTRNEQYF; cdr3_nt: TGTGCCAGCAGCTTGCCTAGCGGAACCCGTAACGAGCAGTACTTC
clone_size: NA; v_call: TRBV4-1; d_call: TRBD1; j_call: TRBJ1-2; cdr3_aa: CASSQDPRDRGKRDYGYTF; cdr3_nt: TGCGCCAGCAGCCAAGATCCCCGGGACAGGGGAAAGAGAGACTATGGCTACACCTTC
clone_size: NA; v_call: TRBV25-1; d_call: NA; j_call: TRBJ2-4; cdr3_aa: CASTLQGWAKNIQYF; cdr3_nt: TGTGCCAGCACCCTACAGGGATGGGCCAAAAACATTCAGTACTTC
clone_size: NA; v_call: TRBV30; d_call: NA; j_call: TRBJ1-3; cdr3_aa: CAWSVDPSGNTIYF; cdr3_nt: TGTGCCTGGAGTGTGGACCCCTCTGGAAACACCATATATTTT
clone_size: NA; v_call: TRBV3-1/TRBV3-2; d_call: TRBD1; j_call: TRBJ2-7; cdr3_aa: CASSRAGGSSYEQYF; cdr3_nt: TGTGCCAGCAGCCGGGCAGGGGGCAGCTCCTACGAGCAGTACTTC
clone_size: once; v_call: TRBV21-1; d_call: NA; j_call: TRBJ1-5; cdr3_aa: CASSGGGTQPQHF; cdr3_nt: TGTGCCAGCAGCGGCGGGGGCACTCAGCCCCAGCATTTT
clone_size: NA; v_call: TRBV29-1; d_call: NA; j_call: TRBJ2-2; cdr3_aa: CSYSRENTGELFF; cdr3_nt: TGCAGCTATTCTCGGGAGAACACCGGGGAGCTGTTTTTT
clone_size: NA; v_call: TRBV7-3; d_call: NA; j_call: TRBJ1-1; cdr3_aa: CASSRAGRTEAFF; cdr3_nt: TGTGCCAGCAGCCGGGCAGGGCGCACTGAAGCTTTCTTT
clone_size: NA; v_call: TRBV19; d_call: TRBD1; j_call: TRBJ2-3; cdr3_aa: CASTQNRGDTDTQYF; cdr3_nt: TGTGCCAGCACTCAGAACAGGGGCGACACAGATACGCAGTATTTT
clone_size: NA; v_call: TRBV10-3; d_call: TRBD2; j_call: TRBJ2-7; cdr3_aa: CAISESRAGGPYEQYF; cdr3_nt: TGTGCCATCAGTGAGTCCCGGGCGGGAGGGCCCTACGAGCAGTACTTC
clone_size: few; v_call: TRBV19; d_call: NA; j_call: TRBJ1-6; cdr3_aa: CASSERANSPLHF; cdr3_nt: TGTGCCAGTAGTGAACGGGCTAATTCACCCCTCCACTTT
clone_size: NA; v_call: TRBV21-1; d_call: NA; j_call: TRBJ1-2; cdr3_aa: CASSKVGSGYTF; cdr3_nt: TGTGCCAGCAGCAAAGTGGGCAGTGGCTACACCTTC
clone_size: NA; v_call: TRBV3-1/TRBV3-2; d_call: TRBD1; j_call: TRBJ1-6; cdr3_aa: CASSQGLRQGISVPLHF; cdr3_nt: TGTGCCAGCAGCCAAGGGCTTAGACAGGGGATATCGGTACCCCTCCACTTT
clone_size: NA; v_call: TRBV10-2; d_call: TRBD2; j_call: TRBJ2-7; cdr3_aa: CASGGVGPYEQYF; cdr3_nt: TGCGCCAGCGGGGGGGTAGGTCCTTACGAGCAGTACTTC
clone_size: NA; v_call: TRBV6-2/TRBV6-3; d_call: NA; j_call: TRBJ1-1; cdr3_aa: CASSYLSPVTEAFF; cdr3_nt: TGTGCCAGCAGTTACCTTAGCCCAGTCACTGAAGCTTTCTTT
clone_size: NA; v_call: TRBV25-1; d_call: TRBD1; j_call: TRBJ1-2; cdr3_aa: CASRRGGRDFYGYTF; cdr3_nt: TGTGCCAGCAGGAGAGGGGGCAGAGACTTCTATGGCTACACCTTC
clone_size: NA; v_call: TRBV7-9; d_call: TRBD2; j_call: TRBJ2-3; cdr3_aa: CASLGTSGSTDTQYF; cdr3_nt: TGTGCCAGCCTTGGGACTAGCGGTAGCACAGATACGCAGTATTTT
clone_size: few; v_call: TRBV7-9; d_call: TRBD1; j_call: TRBJ1-4; cdr3_aa: CASSKGAGLPSHEKLFF; cdr3_nt: TGTGCCAGCAGCAAGGGGGCAGGGCTTCCTTCCCACGAAAAACTGTTTTTT
clone_size: NA; v_call: TRBV27; d_call: NA; j_call: TRBJ1-5; cdr3_aa: CASSLEWSNQPQHF; cdr3_nt: TGTGCCAGCAGTTTAGAATGGAGCAATCAGCCCCAGCATTTT
clone_size: NA; v_call: TRBV7-8; d_call: NA; j_call: TRBJ1-6; cdr3_aa: CASSLAGDNSPLHF; cdr3_nt: TGTGCCAGCAGCTTAGCTGGGGATAATTCACCCCTCCACTTT
clone_size: NA; v_call: TRBV6-1; d_call: NA; j_call: TRBJ1-2; cdr3_aa: CASSESAGAPLYGYTF; cdr3_nt: TGTGCCAGCAGTGAAAGCGCAGGGGCACCCCTTTATGGCTACACCTTC
clone_size: NA; v_call: TRBV30; d_call: NA; j_call: TRBJ2-7; cdr3_aa: CAWSANYEQYF; cdr3_nt: TGTGCCTGGAGTGCCAACTACGAGCAGTACTTC
clone_size: NA; v_call: TRBV25-1; d_call: NA; j_call: TRBJ1-5; cdr3_aa: CASKGENQPQHF; cdr3_nt: TGTGCCAGCAAAGGGGAGAATCAGCCCCAGCATTTT
clone_size: NA; v_call: TRBV30; d_call: NA; j_call: TRBJ1-4; cdr3_aa: CAWSPRQSREKLFF; cdr3_nt: TGTGCCTGGAGTCCCCGGCAGTCCAGGGAAAAACTGTTTTTT
clone_size: NA; v_call: TRBV5-4; d_call: TRBD1; j_call: TRBJ1-2; cdr3_aa: CASSQRDRRKGGYTF; cdr3_nt: TGTGCCAGCAGCCAAAGGGACAGGCGAAAGGGCGGCTACACCTTC
clone_size: NA; v_call: TRBV18; d_call: NA; j_call: TRBJ1-5; cdr3_aa: CASSPKDSINQPQHF; cdr3_nt: TGTGCCAGCTCACCGAAGGACAGCATAAATCAGCCCCAGCATTTT
clone_size: NA; v_call: TRBV20-1; d_call: NA; j_call: TRBJ2-7; cdr3_aa: CSARRGARENF; cdr3_nt: TGCAGTGCTAGAAGGGGGGCCAGGGAGAACTTC
clone_size: NA; v_call: TRBV19; d_call: NA; j_call: TRBJ2-7; cdr3_aa: CASSISPLGDEQYF; cdr3_nt: TGTGCCAGTAGTATATCTCCCCTAGGGGACGAGCAGTACTTC
clone_size: NA; v_call: TRBV24-1; d_call: NA; j_call: TRBJ2-3; cdr3_aa: CATSDPARGDTQYF; cdr3_nt: TGTGCCACCAGTGATCCAGCCCGGGGAGATACGCAGTATTTT
clone_size: NA; v_call: TRBV19; d_call: NA; j_call: TRBJ2-5; cdr3_aa: CASSRLGTQYF; cdr3_nt: TGTGCCAGTAGCCGCCTAGGGACCCAGTACTTC
clone_size: once; v_call: TRBV5-1; d_call: NA; j_call: TRBJ2-3; cdr3_aa: CASRSTSARTDTQYF; cdr3_nt: TGCGCCAGCAGATCGACTAGTGCGAGGACAGATACGCAGTATTTT
clone_size: once; v_call: TRBV6-5; d_call: NA; j_call: TRBJ1-2; cdr3_aa: CASTDSSRNYGYTF; cdr3_nt: TGTGCCAGCACGGACAGCTCTAGGAACTATGGCTACACCTTC
clone_size: NA; v_call: TRBV12-3/TRBV12-4; d_call: NA; j_call: TRBJ1-1; cdr3_aa: CASSSYTEAFF; cdr3_nt: TGTGCCAGCAGTTCTTACACTGAAGCTTTCTTT